These 10 T cell receptor beta chains originate from one sample sequenced in a study of T cell responses to AZD1222 COVID-19 vaccine. TCRdb keeps only in-frame clones here, not all; method: immunoSEQ multiplex PCR. The repertoire holds approximately 210,000 clones, with 91% as singletons. The sample consisted of peripheral blood, taken 28 days after the second AZD1222 dose. The receptors shown here come from an adult who received the AZD1222 COVID-19 vaccine.

The chain is built from TRBV12-5 and TRBJ2-2; D is ambiguous. Germline CDR1 is LGHNT and CDR2 is FRNRAP. The CDR3 is made up of 15 amino acids. V lost 5 bases and J 1 base, leaving 11 bases between the germline ends. CDR3 sequence: CASGTPKGNTGELFF. The CDR3 coding sequence is TGTGCTAGTGGTACTCCCAAGGGGAACACCGGGGAGCTGTTTTTT.

The chain joins TRBV6-5 to TRBJ2-7; the match to TRBD1 covers 7 bases. Germline-derived CDR1 and CDR2 are MNHEY and SVGAGI. This CDR3 spans 12 amino acids. V gave up 5 bases and J gave up 3 bases; unmatched junction bases: 1. The CDR3 here is CASSRDSYEQYF. The CDR3 DNA sequence: TGTGCCAGCAGTCGGGACAGCTACGAGCAGTACTTC.

The chain uses TRBV4-1 and TRBJ1-2, with D possibly being TRBD1 (5 bases). CDR1 is MGHRA, CDR2 YSYEKL, per germline. The ends were cut back, 4 bases at V and 6 bases at J, with 15 bases in the middle. The CDR3 is 14 residues long. CDR3 region: CASSRGGQGNGYTF. For the CDR3, the DNA is TGCGCCAGCAGCCGAGGCGGCCAGGGAAATGGCTACACCTTC.

The chain couples TRBV15 to TRBJ2-6; D call uncertain. The V gene lost 4 bases and the J gene lost 0 bases, with 7 bases spanning the gap. The CDR3 extends over 15 amino acids. The germline V gene encodes CDR1 LNHNV and CDR2 YYDKDF (reference sequence). In DNA, the CDR3 is TGTGCCACCAGCAATCAGGACTCTGGGGCCAACGTCCTGACTTTC. It codes for CATSNQDSGANVLTF.

This chain joins TRBV5-5 and TRBJ2-7; no clear D. Germline assignment: CDR1 SGHKS and CDR2 YYEKEE (reference sequence). The CDR3 runs 12 residues. V lost 0 bases, J lost 4 bases, and 5 bases lay in between. The CDR3 DNA reads TGTGCCAGCAGCTTGGCCCGGTACGAGCAGTACTTC. Translating gives CASSLARYEQYF. Looking up the rest from reference TRBV5-5 and TRBJ2-7 gives the full variable domain: DAGVTQSPTHLIKTRGQQVTLRCSPISGHKSVSWYQQVLGQGPQFIFQYYEKEERGRGNFPDRFSARQFPNYSSELNVNALLLGDSALYLCASSLARYEQYFGPGTRLTVT.

This sequence joins TRBV11-3 and TRBJ1-4; D not resolved. V was clipped by 3 bases and J by 10 bases, with 6 bases between them. The germline V gene has CDR1 SGHNT and CDR2 YENEEA. The CDR3 spans 11 residues. CDR3: CASSLKGKLFF. The CDR3 DNA follows: TGTGCCAGCAGCTTGAAGGGAAAACTGTTTTTT.

This chain links TRBV18 with TRBJ2-3, with TRBD2 matching over 9 bases. The CDR3 spans 16 residues. V lost 4 bases, J lost 1 base, and 6 bases stayed unmatched. CDR1 KGHSH and CDR2 LQKENI come from the germline V gene. CDR3 sequence reads: CASSLLAGAGTDTQYF. CDR3 sequence (DNA): TGTGCCAGCTCACTTTTAGCGGGAGCTGGCACAGATACGCAGTATTTT.

The V and J genes are TRBV27 and TRBJ2-7; 10 bases are a match to TRBD2. This CDR3 is built from 18 residues. Germline V CDR1 and CDR2: MNHEY, SMNVEV (reference sequence). J gave up 2 bases and V 1 base, and 11 bases lay outside the gene matches. For the CDR3, the DNA is TGTGCCAGCAGTTTATTCGGTTTGGGAGCGGGAGGGCCCTACGAGCAGTACTTC. Translating it yields CASSLFGLGAGGPYEQYF.

The rearrangement joins TRBV29-1 to TRBJ2-3; possibly TRBD2 for D (7 bases). The CDR3 spans 15 residues. The V gene lost 4 bases and the J gene lost 5 bases, with 19 bases spanning the gap. Germline V lookup: CDR1 SQVTM, CDR2 ANQGSEA. In nucleotides, the CDR3 is TGCAGCGTTGGGCAGCTCCAGGGGAGGGGAGATACGCAGTATTTT. Its translation is CSVGQLQGRGDTQYF.

Worth noting for this clone: Germline is not matched at one junction end, which may reflect a read error. This sequence joins TRBV11-2 and TRBJ2-7, with 7 bases lining up with TRBD1. This CDR3 has 14 residues. Germline lookup yields CDR1 SGHAT and CDR2 FQNNGV. The CDR3 spells CASSKTDRPYGQYF. The CDR3 DNA reads as TGTGCCAGCAGCAAAACGGACAGGCCCTACGGGCAGTACTTC.